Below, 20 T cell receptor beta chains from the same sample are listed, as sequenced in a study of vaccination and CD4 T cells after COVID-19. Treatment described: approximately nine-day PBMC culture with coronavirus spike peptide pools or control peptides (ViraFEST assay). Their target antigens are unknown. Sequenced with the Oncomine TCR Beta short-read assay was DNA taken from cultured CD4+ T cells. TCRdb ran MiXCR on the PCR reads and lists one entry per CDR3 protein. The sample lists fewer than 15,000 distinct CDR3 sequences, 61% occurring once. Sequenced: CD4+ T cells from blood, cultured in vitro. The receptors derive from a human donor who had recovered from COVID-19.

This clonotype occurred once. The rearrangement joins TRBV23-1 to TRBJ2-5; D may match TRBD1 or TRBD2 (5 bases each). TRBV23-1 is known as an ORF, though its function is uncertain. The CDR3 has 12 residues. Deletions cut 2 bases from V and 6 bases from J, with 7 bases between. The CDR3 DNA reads TGCGCCAGCAGTCAAGAGGGGAAGACCCAGTACTTC. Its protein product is CASSQEGKTQYF.

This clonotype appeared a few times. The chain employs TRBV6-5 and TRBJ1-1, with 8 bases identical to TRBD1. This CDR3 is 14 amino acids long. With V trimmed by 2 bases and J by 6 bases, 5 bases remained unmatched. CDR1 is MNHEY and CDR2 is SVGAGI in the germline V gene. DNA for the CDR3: TGTGCCAGCAGTTACAGGACAGGGCCCGCTGAAGCTTTCTTT. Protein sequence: CASSYRTGPAEAFF.

Here the CDR3 reads CASSKGLARGIQETQYF. The CDR3 region has the DNA TGTGCCAGTAGTAAAGGACTAGCCCGGGGGATACAAGAGACCCAGTACTTC. The chain carries TRBV19 and TRBJ2-5; 8 bases match TRBD2. The CDR3 has 17 amino acids. CDR1 and CDR2 (germline): LNHDA, SQIVND (reference sequence). J gave up 2 bases and V 4 bases, and 12 bases lay outside the gene matches.

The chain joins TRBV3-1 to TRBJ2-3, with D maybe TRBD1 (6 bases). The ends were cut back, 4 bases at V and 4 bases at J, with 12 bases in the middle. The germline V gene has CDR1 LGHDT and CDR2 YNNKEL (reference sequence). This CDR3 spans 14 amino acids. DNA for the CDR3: TGTGCCAGCAGCCTGAGGGGGAGCGCAGATACGCAGTATTTT. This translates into CASSLRGSADTQYF.

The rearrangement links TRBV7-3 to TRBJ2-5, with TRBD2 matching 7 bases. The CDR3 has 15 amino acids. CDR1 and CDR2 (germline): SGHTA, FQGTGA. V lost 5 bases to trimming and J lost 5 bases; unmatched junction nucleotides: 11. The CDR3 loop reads CASSLQAGRTETQYF. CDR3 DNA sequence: TGTGCCAGCAGCCTCCAAGCGGGACGGACGGAGACCCAGTACTTC.

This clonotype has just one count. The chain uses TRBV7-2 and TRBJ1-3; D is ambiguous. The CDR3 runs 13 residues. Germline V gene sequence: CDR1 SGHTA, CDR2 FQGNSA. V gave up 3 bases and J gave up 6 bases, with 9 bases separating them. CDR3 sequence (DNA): TGTGCCAGCAGCTTTAGGAGGGAAAACACCATATATTTT. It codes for CASSFRRENTIYF. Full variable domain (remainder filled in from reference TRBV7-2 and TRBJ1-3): GAGVSQSPSNKVTEKGKDVELRCDPISGHTALYWYRQSLGQGLEFLIYFQGNSAPDKSGLPSDRFSAERTGGSVSTLTIQRTQQEDSAVYLCASSFRRENTIYFGEGSWLTVV.

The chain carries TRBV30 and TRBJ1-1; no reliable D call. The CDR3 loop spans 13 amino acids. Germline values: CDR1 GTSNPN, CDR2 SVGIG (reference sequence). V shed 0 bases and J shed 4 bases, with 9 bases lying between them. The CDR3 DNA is TGTGCCTGGAGTGTACTTAGGAGCACTGAAGCTTTCTTT. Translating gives CAWSVLRSTEAFF.

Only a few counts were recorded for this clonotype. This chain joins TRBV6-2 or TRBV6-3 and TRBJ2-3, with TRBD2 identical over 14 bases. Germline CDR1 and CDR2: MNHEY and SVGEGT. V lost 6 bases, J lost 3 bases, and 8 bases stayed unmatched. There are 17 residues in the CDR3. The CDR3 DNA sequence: TGTGCCAGCAGCTGGACTAGCGGGAGGCCTCGGACAGATACGCAGTATTTT. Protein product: CASSWTSGRPRTDTQYF.

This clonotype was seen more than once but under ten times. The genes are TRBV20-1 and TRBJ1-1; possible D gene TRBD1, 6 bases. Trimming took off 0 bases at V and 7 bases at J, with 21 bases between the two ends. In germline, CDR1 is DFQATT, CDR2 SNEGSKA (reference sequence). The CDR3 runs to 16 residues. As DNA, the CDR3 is TGCAGTGCTAGAGATCTAGGGACACGGATGCGAAATGAAGCTTTCTTT. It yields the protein CSARDLGTRMRNEAFF.

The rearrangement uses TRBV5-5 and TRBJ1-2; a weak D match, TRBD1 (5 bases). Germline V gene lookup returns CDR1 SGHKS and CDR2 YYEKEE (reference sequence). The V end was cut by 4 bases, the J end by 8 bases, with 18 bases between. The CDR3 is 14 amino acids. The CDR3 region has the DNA TGTGCCAGCAGCACCGGGACTCAAGGGGAAGGCTACACCTTC. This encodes CASSTGTQGEGYTF.

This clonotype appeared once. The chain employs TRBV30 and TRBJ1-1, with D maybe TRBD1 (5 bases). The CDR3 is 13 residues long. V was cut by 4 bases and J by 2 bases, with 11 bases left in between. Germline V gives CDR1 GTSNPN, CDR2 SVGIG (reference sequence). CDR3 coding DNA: TGTGCCTGGACCCGGACAATCAACACTGAAGCTTTCTTT. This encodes CAWTRTINTEAFF.

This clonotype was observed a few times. The CDR3 region has the DNA TGTGCCAGCTCACCAGCCAGGACCTCGAACACTGAAGCTTTCTTT. This encodes CASSPARTSNTEAFF. V usage is TRBV18 and J usage is TRBJ1-1, with unresolved D. Per germline, CDR1 KGHSH and CDR2 LQKENI. The CDR3 extends over 15 amino acids. The V and J ends lost 2 bases and 1 base respectively, with 11 bases between them.

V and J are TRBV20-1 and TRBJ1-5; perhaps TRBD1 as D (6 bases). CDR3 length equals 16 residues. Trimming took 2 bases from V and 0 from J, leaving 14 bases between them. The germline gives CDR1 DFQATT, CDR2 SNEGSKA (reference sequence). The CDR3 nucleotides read TGCAGTGCTAGAAGAGCAGGGGCGGGTAGCAATCAGCCCCAGCATTTT. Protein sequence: CSARRAGAGSNQPQHF.

CDR3 nucleotide sequence: TGTGCCATCAGTGGAGTCACAAGGGGGCGCACTGAAGCTTTCTTT. Protein product: CAISGVTRGRTEAFF. J is TRBJ1-1 and V is TRBV10-3; 7 nucleotides match TRBD1. CDR3 length: 15 amino acids. The germline V gene encodes CDR1 ENHRY and CDR2 SYGVKD. V shed 4 bases and J 4 bases; nucleotides not matched to a gene: 9.

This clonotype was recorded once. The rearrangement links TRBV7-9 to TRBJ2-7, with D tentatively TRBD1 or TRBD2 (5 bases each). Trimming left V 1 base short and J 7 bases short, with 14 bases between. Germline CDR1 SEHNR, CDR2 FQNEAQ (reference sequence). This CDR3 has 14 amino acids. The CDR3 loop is CASSLDQGPGEQYF. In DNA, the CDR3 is TGTGCCAGCAGCTTAGATCAGGGTCCGGGGGAGCAGTACTTC.

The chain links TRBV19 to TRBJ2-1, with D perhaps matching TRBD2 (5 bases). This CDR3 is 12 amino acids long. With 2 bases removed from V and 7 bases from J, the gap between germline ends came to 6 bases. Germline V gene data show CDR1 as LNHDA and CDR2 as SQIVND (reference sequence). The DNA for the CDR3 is TGTGCCAGTAGTATAAGAGGGAATGAGCAGTTCTTC. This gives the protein CASSIRGNEQFF.

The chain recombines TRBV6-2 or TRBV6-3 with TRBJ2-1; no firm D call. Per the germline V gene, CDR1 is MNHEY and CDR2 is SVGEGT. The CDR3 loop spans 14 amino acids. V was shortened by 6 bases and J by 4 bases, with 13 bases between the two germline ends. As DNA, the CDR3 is TGTGCCAGCAGCCCCGTCGGTCGGTACAATGAGCAGTTCTTC. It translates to CASSPVGRYNEQFF.

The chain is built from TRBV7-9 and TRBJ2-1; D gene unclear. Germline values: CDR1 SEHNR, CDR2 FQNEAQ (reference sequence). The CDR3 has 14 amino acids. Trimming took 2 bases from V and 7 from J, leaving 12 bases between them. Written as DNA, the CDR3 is TGTGCCAGCAGCTTACCTCTGACCGGGAATGAGCAGTTCTTC. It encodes CASSLPLTGNEQFF.

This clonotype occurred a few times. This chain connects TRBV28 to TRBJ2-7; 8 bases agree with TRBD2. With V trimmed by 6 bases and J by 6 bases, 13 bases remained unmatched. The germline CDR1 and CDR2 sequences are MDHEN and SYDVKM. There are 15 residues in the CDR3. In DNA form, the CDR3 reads TGTGCCAGCAGCAGCCCGGGACTAGTTTCTCGCGAGCAGTACTTC. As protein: CASSSPGLVSREQYF. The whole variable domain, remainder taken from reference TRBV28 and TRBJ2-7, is DVKVTQSSRYLVKRTGEKVFLECVQDMDHENMFWYRQDPGLGLRLIYFSYDVKMKEKGDIPEGYSVSREKKERFSLILESASTNQTSMYLCASSSPGLVSREQYFGPGTRLTVT.

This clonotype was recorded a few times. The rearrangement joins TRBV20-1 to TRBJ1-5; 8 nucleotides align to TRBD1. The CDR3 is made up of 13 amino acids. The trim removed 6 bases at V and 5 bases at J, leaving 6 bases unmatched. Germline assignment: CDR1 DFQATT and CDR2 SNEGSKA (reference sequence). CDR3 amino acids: CSAPDRGDQPQHF. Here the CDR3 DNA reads TGCAGTGCGCCAGACAGGGGTGATCAGCCCCAGCATTTT.